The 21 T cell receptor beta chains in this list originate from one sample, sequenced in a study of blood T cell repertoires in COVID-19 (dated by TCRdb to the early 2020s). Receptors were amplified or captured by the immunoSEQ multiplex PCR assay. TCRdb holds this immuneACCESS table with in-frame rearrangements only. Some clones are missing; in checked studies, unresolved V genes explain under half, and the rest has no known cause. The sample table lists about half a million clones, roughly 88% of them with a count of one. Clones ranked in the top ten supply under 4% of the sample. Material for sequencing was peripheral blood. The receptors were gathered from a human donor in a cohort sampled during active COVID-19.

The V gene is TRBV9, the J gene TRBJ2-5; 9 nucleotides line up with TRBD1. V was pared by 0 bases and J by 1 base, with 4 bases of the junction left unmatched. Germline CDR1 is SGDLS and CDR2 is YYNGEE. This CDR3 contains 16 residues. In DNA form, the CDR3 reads TGTGCCAGCAGCGTAGGGGGACAGGGACCCCAAGAGACCCAGTACTTC. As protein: CASSVGGQGPQETQYF.

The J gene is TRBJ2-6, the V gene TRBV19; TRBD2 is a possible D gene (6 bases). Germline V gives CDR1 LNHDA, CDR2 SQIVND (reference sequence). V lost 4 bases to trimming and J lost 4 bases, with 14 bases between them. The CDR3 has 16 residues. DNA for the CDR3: TGTGCCAGTAGTAGCCTTCCCGCGGGGGGGGCCAACGTCCTGACTTTC. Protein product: CASSSLPAGGANVLTF.

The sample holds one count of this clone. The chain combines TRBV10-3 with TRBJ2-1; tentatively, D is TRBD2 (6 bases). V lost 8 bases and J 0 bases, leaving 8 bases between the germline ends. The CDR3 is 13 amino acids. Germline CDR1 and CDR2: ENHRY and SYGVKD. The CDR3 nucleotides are TGTGCCATCGGGAGGAGCTCCTACAATGAGCAGTTCTTC. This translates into CAIGRSSYNEQFF.

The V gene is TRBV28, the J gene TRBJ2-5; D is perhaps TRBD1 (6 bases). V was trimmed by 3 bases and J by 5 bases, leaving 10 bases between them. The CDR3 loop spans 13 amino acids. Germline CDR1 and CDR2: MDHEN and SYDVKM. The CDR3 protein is CASSFVRGETQYF. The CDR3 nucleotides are TGTGCCAGCAGTTTTGTAAGGGGGGAGACCCAGTACTTC.

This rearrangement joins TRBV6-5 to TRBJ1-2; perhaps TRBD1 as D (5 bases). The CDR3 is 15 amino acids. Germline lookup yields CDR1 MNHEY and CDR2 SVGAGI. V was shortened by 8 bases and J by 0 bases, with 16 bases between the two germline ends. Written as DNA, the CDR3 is TGTGCCAGCCTACGCCGGGACTCCACTAACTATGGCTACACCTTC. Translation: CASLRRDSTNYGYTF.

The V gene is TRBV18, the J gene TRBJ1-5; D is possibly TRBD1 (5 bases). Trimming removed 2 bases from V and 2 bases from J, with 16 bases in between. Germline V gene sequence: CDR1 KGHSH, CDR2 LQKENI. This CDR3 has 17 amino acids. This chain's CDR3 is CASSPFQGVKGNQPQHF. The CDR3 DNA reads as TGTGCCAGCTCACCATTTCAAGGGGTTAAGGGCAATCAGCCCCAGCATTTT.

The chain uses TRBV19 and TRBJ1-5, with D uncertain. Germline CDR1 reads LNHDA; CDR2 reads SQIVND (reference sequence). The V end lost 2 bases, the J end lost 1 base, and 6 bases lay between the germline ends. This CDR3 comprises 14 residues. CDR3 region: CASSISSSNQPQHF. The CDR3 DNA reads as TGTGCCAGTAGTATAAGCTCAAGCAATCAGCCCCAGCATTTT.

CDR3 region: CASSANPGGDTYEQYF. The CDR3 nucleotides read TGTGCCAGCAGCGCTAACCCAGGGGGAGATACCTACGAGCAGTACTTC. This chain links TRBV9 with TRBJ2-7, with 7 nucleotides matching TRBD1. Germline trimming cut 3 bases from V and 2 bases from J; bases unmatched to any gene: 11. CDR3 length: 16 amino acids. The germline CDR1 and CDR2 sequences are SGDLS and YYNGEE.

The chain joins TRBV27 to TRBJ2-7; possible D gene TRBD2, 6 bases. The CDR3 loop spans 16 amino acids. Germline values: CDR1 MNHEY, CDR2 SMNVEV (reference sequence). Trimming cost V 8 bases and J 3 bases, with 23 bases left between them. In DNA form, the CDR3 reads TGTGCCAGCGGAGAAGCAAGAGGCGGGAACCTCTACGAGCAGTACTTC. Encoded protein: CASGEARGGNLYEQYF.

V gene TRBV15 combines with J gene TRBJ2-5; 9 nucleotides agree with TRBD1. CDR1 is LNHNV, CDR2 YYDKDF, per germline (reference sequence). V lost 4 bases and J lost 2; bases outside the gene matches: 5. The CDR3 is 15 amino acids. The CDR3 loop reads CATSTRTGEQETQYF. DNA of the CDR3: TGTGCCACCAGCACCAGGACAGGGGAACAAGAGACCCAGTACTTC.

In DNA form, the CDR3 reads TGTGCCAGCAGTGAAGCGCTTCACAGGGGGCTATGGAGTGAAAAACTGTTTTTT. Its translation: CASSEALHRGLWSEKLFF. V is TRBV2 and J is TRBJ1-4; TRBD1 matches at 9 bases. Germline lookup yields CDR1 SNHLY and CDR2 FYNNEI. V was clipped by 0 bases and J by 7 bases; unmatched bases: 12. CDR3 size: 18 residues.

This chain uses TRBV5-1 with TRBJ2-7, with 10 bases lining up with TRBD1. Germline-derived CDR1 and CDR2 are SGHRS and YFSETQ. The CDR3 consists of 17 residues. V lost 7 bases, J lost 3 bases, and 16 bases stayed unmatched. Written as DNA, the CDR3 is TGCGCCAGCGGACTACGACGCGCGGGACAGGGGAGCTACGAGCAGTACTTC. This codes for CASGLRRAGQGSYEQYF.

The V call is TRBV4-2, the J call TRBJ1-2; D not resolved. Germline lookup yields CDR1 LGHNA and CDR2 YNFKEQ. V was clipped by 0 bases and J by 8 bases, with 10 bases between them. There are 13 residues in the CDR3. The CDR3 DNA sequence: TGTGCCAGCAGCCAAGAATCCTACGGGGGCTACACCTTC. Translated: CASSQESYGGYTF.

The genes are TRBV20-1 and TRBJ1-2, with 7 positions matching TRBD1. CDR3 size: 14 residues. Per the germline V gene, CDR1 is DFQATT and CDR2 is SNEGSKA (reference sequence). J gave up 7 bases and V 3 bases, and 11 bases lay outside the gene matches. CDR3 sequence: CSASSDRESFGYTF. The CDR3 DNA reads TGCAGTGCTAGTTCCGACAGGGAGTCGTTTGGCTACACCTTC.

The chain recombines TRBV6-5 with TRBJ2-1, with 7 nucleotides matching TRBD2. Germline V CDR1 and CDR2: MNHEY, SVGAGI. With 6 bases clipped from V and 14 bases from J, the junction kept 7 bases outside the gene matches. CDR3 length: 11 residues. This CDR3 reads CASRRENDEFF. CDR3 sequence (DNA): TGTGCCAGCAGGCGGGAGAATGATGAGTTCTTC.

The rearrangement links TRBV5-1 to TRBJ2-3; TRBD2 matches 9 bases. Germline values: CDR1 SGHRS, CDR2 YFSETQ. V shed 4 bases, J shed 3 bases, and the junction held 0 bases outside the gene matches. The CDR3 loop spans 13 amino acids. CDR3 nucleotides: TGCGCCAGCAGCGCGGGAGGGACAGATACGCAGTATTTT. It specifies CASSAGGTDTQYF.

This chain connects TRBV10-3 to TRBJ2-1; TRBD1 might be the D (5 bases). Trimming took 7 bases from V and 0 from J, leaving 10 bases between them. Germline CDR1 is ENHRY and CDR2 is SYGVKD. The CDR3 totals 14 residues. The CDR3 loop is CAIKQGGSYNEQFF. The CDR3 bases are TGTGCCATCAAGCAGGGCGGCTCCTACAATGAGCAGTTCTTC.

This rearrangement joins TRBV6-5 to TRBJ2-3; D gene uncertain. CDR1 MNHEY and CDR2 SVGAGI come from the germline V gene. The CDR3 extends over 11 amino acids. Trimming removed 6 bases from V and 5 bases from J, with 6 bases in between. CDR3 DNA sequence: TGTGCCAGCAGCACACAAGATACGCAGTATTTT. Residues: CASSTQDTQYF.

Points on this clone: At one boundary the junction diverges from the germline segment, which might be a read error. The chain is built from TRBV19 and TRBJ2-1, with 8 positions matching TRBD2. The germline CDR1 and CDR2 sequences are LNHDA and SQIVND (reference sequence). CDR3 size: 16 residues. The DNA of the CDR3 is TGTGCCAGTAGCATAGGGTCGGGAGGGCCGGGGGATGAGCAGTTCTTC. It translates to CASSIGSGGPGDEQFF.

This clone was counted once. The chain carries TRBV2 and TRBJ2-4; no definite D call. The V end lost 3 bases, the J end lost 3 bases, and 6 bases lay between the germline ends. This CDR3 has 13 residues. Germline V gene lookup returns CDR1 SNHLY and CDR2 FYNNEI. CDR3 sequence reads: CASSEHSKNIQYF. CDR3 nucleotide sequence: TGTGCCAGCAGTGAGCATAGCAAAAACATTCAGTACTTC. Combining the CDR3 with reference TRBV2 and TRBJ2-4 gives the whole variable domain EPEVTQTPSHQVTQMGQEVILRCVPISNHLYFYWYRQILGQKVEFLVSFYNNEISEKSEIFDDQFSVERPDGSNFTLKIRSTKLEDSAMYFCASSEHSKNIQYFGAGTRLSVL.

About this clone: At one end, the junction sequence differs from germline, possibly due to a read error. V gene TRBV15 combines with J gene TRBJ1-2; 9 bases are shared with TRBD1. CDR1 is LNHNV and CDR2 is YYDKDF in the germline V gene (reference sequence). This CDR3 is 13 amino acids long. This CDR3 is CATSRDPGQGFAF. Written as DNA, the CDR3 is TGTGCCACCAGCAGAGATCCGGGACAGGGATTCGCGTTC.